These T cell receptor beta chains were read from a single sample in a study of T cell changes during pregnancy in multiple sclerosis. Using immunoSEQ multiplex PCR, the repertoire was profiled, and TCRdb retains in-frame clones only, with some absent. The table includes 33,000 or so clones, roughly nine tenths detected once. The sequencing here drew on CD8+ T cells from peripheral blood mononuclear cells, taken in the third trimester of pregnancy. The receptors were gathered from a female donor with multiple sclerosis, enrolled in a pregnancy study. The CDR3 runs from the conserved cysteine through the conserved F or W. Fields, in order: D gene, clone size, J gene, V gene, CDR3 DNA, CDR3 protein. The D gene is left open where the match is weak. Clone size appears in some rows only: once, few, many, or a class for an expanded clone.

-,-,TRBJ1-1,TRBV6-6,TGTGCCAGTATATCAGGGGCCACTGAAGCTTTCTTT,CASISGATEAFF
TRBD1,-,TRBJ1-1,TRBV9,TGTGCCAGCAACAGGGGGGGGGACAACACTGAAGCTTTCTTT,CASNRGGDNTEAFF
-,-,TRBJ2-3,TRBV6-5,TGTGCCAGCAGTTACTCCGGGGGAGACACAGATACGCAGTATTTT,CASSYSGGDTDTQYF
TRBD1,-,TRBJ1-3,TRBV2,TGTGCCAGCAGCCGGGACAGGGAGAGAGGGTCTGGAAACACCATATATTTT,CASSRDRERGSGNTIYF
TRBD1,once,TRBJ2-7,TRBV5-6,TGTGCCAGCGCCCCAGGCAGGGGGCTCTACGAGCAGTACTTC,CASAPGRGLYEQYF
TRBD1,-,TRBJ2-7,TRBV9,TGTGCCAGCAGCGCGGGACAGGACTCCTACGAGCAGTACTTC,CASSAGQDSYEQYF
-,-,TRBJ1-2,TRBV29-1,TGCAGCGTTCAGGGCTACACCTTC,CSVQGYTF
-,-,TRBJ1-1,TRBV9,TGTGCCAGCAGCCCCATGGGAGGGAACACTGAAGCTTTCTTT,CASSPMGGNTEAFF
TRBD1,-,TRBJ1-2,TRBV7-3,TGTGCCAGCAGCTCCGGGACAGGGGAGTATGGCTACACCTTC,CASSSGTGEYGYTF
TRBD1,-,TRBJ1-1,TRBV15,TGTGCTACCGCCAGGGGGATGGGTGAAGCTTTCTTT,CATARGMGEAFF
TRBD1,-,TRBJ2-3,TRBV5-8,TGTGCCAGCAGCTTGGAAGGGGGCCCCGGAGTGGCAGATACGCAGTATTTT,CASSLEGGPGVADTQYF
-,-,TRBJ2-2,TRBV30,TGTGCCTGGAGTGGGGGGGATCACGGGGAGCTGTTTTTT,CAWSGGDHGELFF
-,-,TRBJ1-5,TRBV6-1,TGTGCCAGCAGTGAAGTTCGGACAGCTCAGCCCCAGCATTTT,CASSEVRTAQPQHF
TRBD2,-,TRBJ2-1,TRBV7-9,TGTGCCAGCAGCCCACCCGGCGGGTCTAGCGGGGGTTTGGGTGAGCAGTTCTTC,CASSPPGGSSGGLGEQFF
TRBD1,-,TRBJ1-2,TRBV2,TGTGCCAGCAGTGATTCTGGACAGGGGGGTTTTGATGGCTACACCTTC,CASSDSGQGGFDGYTF
-,-,TRBJ2-7,TRBV27,TGTGCCAGCAGCTCCTCCTACGAGCAGTACTTC,CASSSSYEQYF